This entry is about one T cell receptor (beta chain). The record originates from a study of identical twins. TCRdb called the 5' RACE reads again in MiXCR, with one record for every CDR3 protein. In the table there are hundreds of thousands of distinct CDR3 sequences, 15% to 20% of which are singletons. Trimming took 7 bases from V and 5 from J, leaving 8 bases between them. Germline V gives CDR1 MGHDK, CDR2 SYGVNS. The CDR3 runs 12 residues. This sample was also put to use in a study of T cells expressing NK-cell markers.

The genes are TRBV25-1 and TRBJ2-2; D assignment may be TRBD1 or TRBD2 (6 bases each). Material for sequencing was PBMCs. The clonotype comes from a woman between 18 and 30 years old in good health. The CDR3 DNA is TGTGCCAGCATAGGGGGGACCGGGGAGCTGTTTTTT. Residues: CASIGGTGELFF.